These 27 T cell receptor beta chains came from one sample sequenced in a study of early T cells in non-severe SARS-CoV-2 infection. TCRdb itself ran the 5' RACE reads through MiXCR, one entry per CDR3 protein. The table includes 25,000 to 35,000 distinct CDR3 sequences, around 5% detected once. Sequencing was performed on whole blood. The receptors were sampled from an adult who was a healthcare worker with PCR-confirmed SARS-CoV-2 infection or an uninfected control (not recorded which).

This clonotype was recorded many times. The gene calls are TRBV7-2 and TRBJ1-2; D is possibly TRBD1 (6 bases). Trimming shortened V by 5 bases and J by 4 bases, and 14 bases separated the two germline ends. Germline lookup yields CDR1 SGHTA and CDR2 FQGNSA. The CDR3 consists of 14 residues. The DNA of the CDR3 is TGTGCCAGCAGCGCGAAACAGGGCCCCTATGGCTACACCTTC. Translated, it gives CASSAKQGPYGYTF.

This chain joins TRBV9 and TRBJ2-1; 12 bases fit TRBD2. The V and J ends lost 4 bases and 3 bases, in that order; junction bases with no gene match: 5. There are 16 residues in the CDR3. Germline CDR1 is SGDLS and CDR2 is YYNGEE. CDR3 amino acids: CASSPRTSGNYNEQFF. CDR3 DNA: TGTGCCAGCAGCCCCCGGACTAGCGGGAACTACAATGAGCAGTTCTTC.

V and J are TRBV6-5 and TRBJ2-6; 8 positions agree with TRBD1. J lost 6 bases, V lost 2 bases, and 15 bases had no gene match. Germline loops: CDR1 MNHEY, CDR2 SVGAGI. This CDR3 comprises 19 residues. CDR3 nucleotide sequence: TGTGCCAGCAGTTACGGTTTGGACAGGGTACTATTGGAGGCCAACGTCCTGACTTTC. It is translated as CASSYGLDRVLLEANVLTF.

The chain recombines TRBV4-2 with TRBJ2-3; D is perhaps TRBD1 (5 bases). V dropped 8 bases and J dropped 1 base, with 13 bases sitting between them. The CDR3 spans 14 residues. Germline V gene lookup returns CDR1 LGHNA and CDR2 YNFKEQ. The CDR3 nucleotides read TGTGCCAGCCGACCGCTACAGGGCACAGATACGCAGTATTTT. Translating it yields CASRPLQGTDTQYF.

This sequence joins TRBV20-1 and TRBJ2-5; TRBD2 is a possible D gene (6 bases). Trimming stripped 6 bases from V and 5 bases from J, with 19 bases between. The CDR3 is made up of 14 amino acids. Looked up from germline, CDR1 is DFQATT and CDR2 is SNEGSKA (reference sequence). CDR3 nucleotide sequence: TGCAGTGCCCTCGCGGGGACGAACTTGGAGACCCAGTACTTC. Its translation is CSALAGTNLETQYF.

This clonotype was observed at least ten times. The V and J genes are TRBV7-7 and TRBJ2-7; TRBD2 aligns across 14 bases. V shed 5 bases and J 6 bases; nucleotides not matched to a gene: 6. The CDR3 is made up of 15 amino acids. The germline V gene has CDR1 SSHAT and CDR2 FNYEAQ (reference sequence). The CDR3 region has the DNA TGTGCCAGCAGCCAGGGACTAGCGGGAGTCCCCGAGCAGTACTTC. It encodes CASSQGLAGVPEQYF.

In this sample, this clonotype turned up a few times. This rearrangement joins TRBV27 to TRBJ2-5; D call uncertain. Germline CDR1 reads MNHEY; CDR2 reads SMNVEV (reference sequence). CDR3 size: 12 residues. Trimming stripped 6 bases from V and 2 bases from J, with 7 bases between. DNA for the CDR3: TGTGCCAGCAGCCGCAAGCAAGAGACCCAGTACTTC. Residues: CASSRKQETQYF.

The table lists this clonotype with many counts. The gene calls are TRBV11-2 and TRBJ2-1; 7 nucleotides line up with TRBD1. The germline V gene encodes CDR1 SGHAT and CDR2 FQNNGV. J gave up 9 bases and V 3 bases, and 8 bases lay outside the gene matches. The CDR3 consists of 14 residues. This CDR3 reads CASSLLGGHREQFF. DNA of the CDR3: TGTGCCAGCAGCTTGTTAGGGGGCCATCGTGAGCAGTTCTTC.

This clonotype was observed at least ten times. V usage is TRBV12-3 or TRBV12-4 and J usage is TRBJ2-3, with no clear D. Trimming removed 6 bases from V and 1 base from J, with 8 bases in between. The CDR3 covers 13 residues. Here the CDR3 reads CASSPPGTDTQYF. DNA of the CDR3: TGTGCCAGCAGCCCTCCCGGCACAGATACGCAGTATTTT.

This clonotype showed up many times. The genes are TRBV5-1 and TRBJ2-2; D may be TRBD2 (5 bases). This CDR3 contains 16 residues. Germline CDR1 and CDR2: SGHRS and YFSETQ. V lost 4 bases to trimming and J lost 5 bases, with 18 bases between them. CDR3: CASSAHTPRGTGELFF. In nucleotides, the CDR3 is TGCGCCAGCAGCGCTCATACCCCCCGGGGAACCGGGGAGCTGTTTTTT.

This clonotype ranks as medium-sized (0.01 to 0.1%). The chain recombines TRBV27 with TRBJ2-5; the D is unclear. Per the germline V gene, CDR1 is MNHEY and CDR2 is SMNVEV (reference sequence). The CDR3 is 11 amino acids. V gave up 5 bases and J gave up 2 bases, with 3 bases separating them. This CDR3 is CASSTQETQYF. CDR3 coding DNA: TGTGCCAGCAGTACTCAAGAGACCCAGTACTTC.

The chain has TRBV11-2 and TRBJ2-1, with unresolved D. Per the germline V gene, CDR1 is SGHAT and CDR2 is FQNNGV. V dropped 2 bases and J dropped 5 bases, with 7 bases sitting between them. The CDR3 extends over 13 amino acids. In nucleotides, the CDR3 is TGTGCCAGCAGCTTAAGGGAACACAATGAGCAGTTCTTC. Amino acids: CASSLREHNEQFF.

In its sample, this clonotype was seen many times. The gene calls are TRBV7-3 and TRBJ2-2; D unresolved. Germline assignment: CDR1 SGHTA and CDR2 FQGTGA. Deletions cut 5 bases from V and 4 bases from J, with 14 bases between. The CDR3 is 15 amino acids. The CDR3 DNA is TGTGCCAGCAGCCTAAACAGTGGCAGCACCGGGGAGCTGTTTTTT. Translated, it gives CASSLNSGSTGELFF.

The chain combines TRBV12-3 or TRBV12-4 with TRBJ1-5; perhaps TRBD1 as D (5 bases). This CDR3 has 14 amino acids. V lost 6 bases to trimming and J lost 4 bases, with 13 bases between them. Here the CDR3 DNA reads TGTGCCAGCAGCACAGGACCGACGAATCAGCCCCAGCATTTT. It codes for CASSTGPTNQPQHF.

Note on this clonotype: This may be a read error, as it is one base from a much larger clone. The chain links TRBV18 to TRBJ2-3; maybe TRBD2 (5 bases). Trimming shortened V by 3 bases and J by 2 bases, and 15 bases separated the two germline ends. CDR1 and CDR2 from the germline V gene are KGHSH and LQKENI. This CDR3 is 16 amino acids long. CDR3 sequence (DNA): TGTGCCAGCTCACCCGGACTGGGCCGATTCACAGATACGCAGTATTTT. Amino acid sequence: CASSPGLGRFTDTQYF.

Many counts were recorded for this clonotype. This chain joins TRBV10-3 and TRBJ1-1; no definite D call. The CDR3 has 12 residues. Germline V lookup: CDR1 ENHRY, CDR2 SYGVKD. The ends were cut back, 0 bases at V and 9 bases at J, with 8 bases in the middle. CDR3 DNA: TGTGCCATCAGTGAGTCACCCGGGCAAGCTTTCTTT. Protein sequence: CAISESPGQAFF.

This clonotype occurred a few times. The rearrangement joins TRBV11-2 to TRBJ1-6; D not certain. V was pared by 2 bases and J by 8 bases, with 7 bases between. This CDR3 is 13 amino acids long. Germline CDR1 and CDR2: SGHAT and FQNNGV. The CDR3 coding sequence is TGTGCCAGCAGCTTAAATTCGGATTCACCCCTCCACTTT. This encodes CASSLNSDSPLHF.

This clonotype showed up many times. The CDR3 here is CSARLAGVFEQYF. The CDR3 DNA follows: TGCAGTGCCAGATTAGCGGGAGTTTTCGAGCAGTACTTC. The genes are TRBV20-1 and TRBJ2-7, with TRBD2 matching 9 bases. The CDR3 has 13 residues. The J segment lost 6 bases and the V segment lost 6 bases, leaving 9 bases of the junction unmatched. Germline V lookup: CDR1 DFQATT, CDR2 SNEGSKA (reference sequence).

This clonotype was seen many times. This chain links TRBV10-3 with TRBJ1-2; D remains unclear. Looked up from germline, CDR1 is ENHRY and CDR2 is SYGVKD. The CDR3 length is 14 residues. With 0 bases removed from V and 1 base from J, the gap between germline ends came to 6 bases. This chain's CDR3 is CAISESGSNYGYTF. The CDR3 bases are TGTGCCATCAGTGAGTCGGGCAGTAACTATGGCTACACCTTC.

This clonotype was recorded at least ten times. This rearrangement joins TRBV29-1 to TRBJ1-5; 10 bases are a match to TRBD1. V gave up 5 bases and J gave up 3 bases; unmatched junction bases: 7. CDR1 and CDR2 (germline): SQVTM, ANQGSEA. The CDR3 length is 15 residues. CDR3 sequence: CSVSTGTGVNQPQHF. In nucleotides, the CDR3 is TGCAGCGTTTCAACCGGGACAGGGGTCAATCAGCCCCAGCATTTT.

This clonotype was seen a few times. V usage is TRBV28 and J usage is TRBJ1-2; D not resolved. CDR1 is MDHEN and CDR2 is SYDVKM in the germline V gene. The CDR3 contains 13 residues. V lost 2 bases and J lost 8, with 12 bases in between. The CDR3 sequence: CASSLAPAEGYTF. CDR3 nucleotide sequence: TGTGCCAGCAGTTTAGCGCCGGCTGAGGGCTACACCTTC.

The chain uses TRBV7-2 and TRBJ2-2; 9 bases map to TRBD2. Germline V CDR1 and CDR2: SGHTA, FQGNSA. Losses at the gene ends were 1 base for V and 3 bases for J; bases not matched to a gene: 12. There are 19 residues in the CDR3. The CDR3 region has the DNA TGTGCCAGCAGCTTAGGGGCGTTAGCGGGAGCGATCGACACCGGGGAGCTGTTTTTT. Translating it yields CASSLGALAGAIDTGELFF.

This clonotype was detected a few times. The rearrangement links TRBV29-1 to TRBJ2-5; D may correspond to TRBD1 or TRBD2 (5 bases each). Germline V lookup: CDR1 SQVTM, CDR2 ANQGSEA. Deletions cut 4 bases from V and 1 base from J, with 13 bases between. The CDR3 is made up of 14 amino acids. CDR3 nucleotides: TGCAGCGTTGGACAGAACGGGGCCCAAGAGACCCAGTACTTC. Amino acid sequence: CSVGQNGAQETQYF.

J is TRBJ2-7 and V is TRBV28; a possible D gene is TRBD1 (6 bases). V shed 6 bases and J shed 2 bases, with 14 bases lying between them. The CDR3 loop spans 14 amino acids. CDR1 is MDHEN and CDR2 is SYDVKM in the germline V gene. CDR3 nucleotide sequence: TGTGCCAGCAGCGAGATGACAGGTACCTACGAGCAGTACTTC. Translation: CASSEMTGTYEQYF.

Ten or more counts support this clonotype. CDR3 region: CASTRSVSYNEQFF. CDR3 coding DNA: TGTGCCAGCACCAGGTCGGTCTCCTACAATGAGCAGTTCTTC. The chain joins TRBV7-9 to TRBJ2-1; D call uncertain. Germline lookup yields CDR1 SEHNR and CDR2 FQNEAQ (reference sequence). CDR3 length: 14 residues. V was cut by 7 bases and J by 0 bases, with 10 bases left in between.

This clonotype occurred many times. V usage is TRBV14 and J usage is TRBJ2-5, with 8 bases that match TRBD1. The ends lost 1 base at V and 6 bases at J; junction bases unmatched: 10. The CDR3 runs to 16 residues. Germline V lookup: CDR1 SGHDN, CDR2 FVKESK. CDR3: CASSQVPGGREKTQYF. The CDR3 nucleotides read TGTGCCAGCAGCCAAGTTCCAGGGGGCCGTGAGAAGACCCAGTACTTC.

V usage is TRBV13 and J usage is TRBJ2-3, with 9 bases that match TRBD1. J gave up 4 bases and V 5 bases, and 4 bases lay outside the gene matches. Germline values: CDR1 PRHDT, CDR2 FYEKMQ (reference sequence). The CDR3 totals 14 residues. The CDR3 DNA reads TGTGCCAGCAGCCACGGACAGGGGTCAGATACGCAGTATTTT. Translating gives CASSHGQGSDTQYF.